This T cell receptor (beta chain) was observed in a study of T cell changes during pregnancy in multiple sclerosis (dated by TCRdb to about 2019). Background for the entire study: The study looked at changes in the T cell repertoire across pregnancy in women with multiple sclerosis.

According to the germline V gene, CDR1 reads MNHEY and CDR2 reads SVGAGI. The CDR3 runs 13 residues from the cysteine to the phenylalanine. The only DNA kept is the CDR3, 39 bases in frame from the first base. V sheds 6 bases and J sheds 5 bases, leaving 11 bases between their ends. In regard to this clone: Its antigen is unknown. Per-base quality was not reported, and no clone a single base away is much larger than it.

The library was generated by the immunoSEQ multiplex PCR assay. Here the immuneACCESS table is served through TCRdb, limited to in-frame sequences with V and J called. Missing clones are a known gap in these copies; in checked studies unresolved V genes cover under half, and the rest lacks a known reason. The sample data list 74,000 or so clones, and over 85% of these were observed just once. Roughly 0.21% of the sample goes to the ten largest clones. This clonotype was obtained from a female donor with multiple sclerosis, enrolled in a pregnancy study. Here the sequenced sample was CD4+ T cells from peripheral blood mononuclear cells, taken before pregnancy. This chain joins TRBV6-5 to TRBJ2-1; TRBD2 is a possible D gene, resting on 6 matching bases. This receptor carries the CDR3 CASRPSGDNEQFF. The nucleotides are TGTGCCAGCAGACCCTCGGGGGACAATGAGCAGTTCTTC.